The subject of this entry is one TCR beta chain. The antigen is not known. Investigators prepared the TCR beta libraries by applying iRepertoire HTBI primers and Arm-PCR of CDR3 regions. TCRdb reprocessed the multiplex PCR reads with MiXCR, giving one entry per CDR3 protein. In the table there are roughly 610,000 distinct CDR3 sequences, around 16% of which are singletons. This record belongs to a study of regulatory T cells in long-lasting Graves disease. Notes on the study in general: Those with persistent Graves' had less TCR diversity than newly diagnosed patients. The persistent group shared roughly 2,700 public clonotypes, more than the approximately 1,000 shared by new patients.

Time point described: newly diagnosed GD, antithyroid drugs for less than 3 months. RNA isolated from PBMCs was used to make the TCR library. The CDR3 loop spans 17 amino acids. V was clipped by 2 bases and J by 0 bases; unmatched bases: 5. In germline, CDR1 is MNHEY, CDR2 SMNVEV (reference sequence). In addition, the sample was reused for a study of T cells in Graves' hyperthyroidism and ophthalmopathy. That paper adds: Blood samples included most of the expanded thyroid clonotypes exceeding 0.001.

The receptor was derived from a man between 18 and 35 years old with Graves disease. Sequencing used peripheral blood mononuclear cells (PBMCs), obtained at new diagnosis, from a patient treated with antithyroid drugs. The V gene is TRBV27, the J gene TRBJ2-1, with 9 nucleotides matching TRBD2. The DNA for the CDR3 is TGTGCCAGCAGTTTACCTAGTAGCGGGAGCTCCTACAATGAGCAGTTCTTC. Protein sequence: CASSLPSSGSSYNEQFF.